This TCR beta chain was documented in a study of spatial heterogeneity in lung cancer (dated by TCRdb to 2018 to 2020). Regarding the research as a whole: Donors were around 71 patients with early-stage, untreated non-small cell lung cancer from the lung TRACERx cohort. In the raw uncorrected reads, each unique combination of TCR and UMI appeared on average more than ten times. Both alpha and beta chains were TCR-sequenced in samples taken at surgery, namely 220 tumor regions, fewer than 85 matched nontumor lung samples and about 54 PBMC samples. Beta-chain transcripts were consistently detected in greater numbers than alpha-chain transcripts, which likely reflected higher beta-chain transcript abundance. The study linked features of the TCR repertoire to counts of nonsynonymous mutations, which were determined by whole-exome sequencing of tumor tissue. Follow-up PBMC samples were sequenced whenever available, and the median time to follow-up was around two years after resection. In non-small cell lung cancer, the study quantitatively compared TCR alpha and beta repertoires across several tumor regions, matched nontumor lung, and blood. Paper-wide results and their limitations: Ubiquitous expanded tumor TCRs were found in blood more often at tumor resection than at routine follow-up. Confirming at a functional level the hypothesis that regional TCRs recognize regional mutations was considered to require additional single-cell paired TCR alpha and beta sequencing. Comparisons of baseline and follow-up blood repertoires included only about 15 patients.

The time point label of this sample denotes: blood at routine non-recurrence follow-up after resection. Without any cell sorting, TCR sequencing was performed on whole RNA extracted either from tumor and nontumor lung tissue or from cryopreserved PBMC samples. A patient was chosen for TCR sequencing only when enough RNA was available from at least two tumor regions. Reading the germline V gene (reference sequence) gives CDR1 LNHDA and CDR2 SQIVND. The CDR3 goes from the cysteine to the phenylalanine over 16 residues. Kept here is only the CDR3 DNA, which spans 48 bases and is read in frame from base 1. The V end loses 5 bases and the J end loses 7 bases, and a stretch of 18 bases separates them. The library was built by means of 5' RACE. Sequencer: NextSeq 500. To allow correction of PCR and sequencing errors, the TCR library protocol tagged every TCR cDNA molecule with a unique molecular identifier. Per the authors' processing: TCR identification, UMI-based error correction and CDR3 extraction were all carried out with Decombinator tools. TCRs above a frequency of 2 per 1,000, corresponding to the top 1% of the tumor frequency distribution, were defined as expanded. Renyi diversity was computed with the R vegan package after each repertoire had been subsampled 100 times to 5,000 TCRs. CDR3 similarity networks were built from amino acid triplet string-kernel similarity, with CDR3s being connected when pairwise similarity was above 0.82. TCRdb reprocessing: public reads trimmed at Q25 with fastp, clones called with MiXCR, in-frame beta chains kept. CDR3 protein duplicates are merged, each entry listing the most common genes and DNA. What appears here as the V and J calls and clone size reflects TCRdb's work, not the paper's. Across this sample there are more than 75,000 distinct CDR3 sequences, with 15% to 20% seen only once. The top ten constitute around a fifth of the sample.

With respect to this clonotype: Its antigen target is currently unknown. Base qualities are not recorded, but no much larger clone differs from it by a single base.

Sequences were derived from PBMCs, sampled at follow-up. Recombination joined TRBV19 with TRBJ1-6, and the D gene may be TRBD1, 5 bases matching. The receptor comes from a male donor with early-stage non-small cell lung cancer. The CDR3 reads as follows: CASSEPRGFGNSPLHF. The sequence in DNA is TGTGCCAGTAGTGAACCGAGGGGTTTTGGAAATTCACCCCTCCACTTT.